The clone carrying this TCR beta chain occurred many times. What it binds is not known. TCRdb used MiXCR to reprocess the reads, holding one entry per CDR3 protein. The top ten hold about 24% of the sample, which has approximately 500,000 distinct CDR3 sequences, approximately 17% seen once. The record originates from a study of T cell repertoires in cytomegalovirus infection. Turning to the study itself: Signatures in public TCR beta sequences pointed to both CMV infection and matching HLA type. Broader study findings: Summed frequency of public TCR beta families distinguished CMV carriers with the relevant HLA. CMV-specific TCR beta clonotypes restricted by HLA-C were the ones dominating the ex vivo response.

Trimming cost V 4 bases and J 0 bases; bases outside gene matches: 4. There are 15 residues in the CDR3. Germline CDR1 is SEHNR and CDR2 is FQNEAQ (reference sequence). Sequencing was carried out using CD8+ T cells from PBMCs. The clonotype comes from a human donor in good health (CMV status not recorded). Some clones in this sample may be carry-over from other donors' samples. The chain links TRBV7-9 to TRBJ2-3; 7 nucleotides align to TRBD1. CDR3 sequence reads: CASSSGTDSTDTQYF. The CDR3 nucleotides read TGTGCCAGCAGCTCCGGGACAGATAGCACAGATACGCAGTATTTT.